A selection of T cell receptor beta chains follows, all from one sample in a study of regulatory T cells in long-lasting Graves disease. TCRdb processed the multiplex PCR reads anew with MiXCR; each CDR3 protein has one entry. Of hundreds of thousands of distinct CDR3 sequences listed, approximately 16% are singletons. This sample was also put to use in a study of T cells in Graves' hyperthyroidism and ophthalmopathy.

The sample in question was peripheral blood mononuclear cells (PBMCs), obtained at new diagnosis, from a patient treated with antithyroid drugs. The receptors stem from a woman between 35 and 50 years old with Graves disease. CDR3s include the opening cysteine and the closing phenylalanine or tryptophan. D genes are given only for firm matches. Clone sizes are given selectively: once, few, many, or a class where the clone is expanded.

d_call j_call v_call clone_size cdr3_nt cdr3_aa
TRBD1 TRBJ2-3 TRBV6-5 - TGTGCCAGCAGTTACTCGGGGACAGGGGGGGAATTGCAGTATTTT CASSYSGTGGELQYF
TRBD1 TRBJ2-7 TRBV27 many TGTGCCAGCAGTCTCACAGGGGTCGGAGGTTACGAGCAGTACTTC CASSLTGVGGYEQYF
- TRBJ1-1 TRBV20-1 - TGCAGTGTCGCGACAGCAATGAACACTGAAGCTTTCTTT CSVATAMNTEAFF
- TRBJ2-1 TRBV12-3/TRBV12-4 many TGTGCCAGCGGGGACACCCTCCGCACCGATGAGCAGTTCTTC CASGDTLRTDEQFF
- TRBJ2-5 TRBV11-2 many TGTGCCAGCAGCTCCCCCTCGGAGACCCAGTACTTC CASSSPSETQYF
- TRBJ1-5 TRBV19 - TGTGCCAGTAGTATCTCCGCTCAGCCCCAGCATTTT CASSISAQPQHF
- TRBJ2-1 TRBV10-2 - TGCGCCAGCAGTGAAGGTCCCTACAATGAGCAGTTCTTC CASSEGPYNEQFF
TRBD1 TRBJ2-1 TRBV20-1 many TGCAGTGCTGGGGGGACAGGGTACAATGAGCAGTTCTTC CSAGGTGYNEQFF
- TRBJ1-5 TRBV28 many TGTGCCAGCACGGTTTCAGGAAGTTGGCAGCCCCAGCATTTT CASTVSGSWQPQHF
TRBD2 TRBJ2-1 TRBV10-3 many TGTGCCATCAGTGCTCTAGCGGGCACCCACAATGAGCAGTTCTTC CAISALAGTHNEQFF
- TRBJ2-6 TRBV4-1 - TGCGCCAGCAGCCACGACTCTACCTCTGGGGCCAACGTCCTGACTTTC CASSHDSTSGANVLTF
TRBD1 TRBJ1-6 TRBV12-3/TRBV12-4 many TGTGCCAGCAGCTTGACAGGGAATGTTTCACCCCTCCACTTT CASSLTGNVSPLHF
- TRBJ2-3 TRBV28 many TGTGCCAGCAGTTTATACAGGGATGGGGATACGCAGTATTTT CASSLYRDGDTQYF
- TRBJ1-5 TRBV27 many TGTGCCAGCAGTTTAGGAGGGGCCCAGCCCCAGCATTTT CASSLGGAQPQHF
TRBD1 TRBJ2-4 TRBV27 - TGTGCCATGAAGGTTAGGGGGCCCAAAAACATTCAGTACTTC CAMKVRGPKNIQYF
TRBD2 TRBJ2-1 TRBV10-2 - TGCGCCAGCAGTGAGTCGCATTGGGGGGGAGACCTCTACAATGAGCAGTTCTTC CASSESHWGGDLYNEQFF
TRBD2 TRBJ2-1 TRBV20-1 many TGCAGTGCTAGGTCCGGACTAGCGGGGGGGAATGAGCAGTTCTTC CSARSGLAGGNEQFF
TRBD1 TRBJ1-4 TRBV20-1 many TGCAGTGCTAGAGATCTTAACAGGGGTGGTGAAAAACTGTTTTTT CSARDLNRGGEKLFF
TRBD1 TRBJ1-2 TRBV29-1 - TGCAGCGTTGATACAGGGGGACCTTATGGCTACACCTTC CSVDTGGPYGYTF
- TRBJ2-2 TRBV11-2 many TGTGCCAGCAGCTCTCGACTAGTGTCCGGGGAGCTGTTTTTT CASSSRLVSGELFF
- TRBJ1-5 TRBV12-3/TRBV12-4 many TGTGCCAGCACACATCATGCCGATCAGCCCCAGCATTTT CASTHHADQPQHF
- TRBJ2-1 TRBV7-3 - TGTGCCAGCAGCTTAAACAGAGACAATGAGCAGTTCTTC CASSLNRDNEQFF
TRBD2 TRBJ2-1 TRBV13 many TGTGCCAGCAGCTTCCGGGTAGCGGGAGCGGATGAGCAGTTCTTC CASSFRVAGADEQFF
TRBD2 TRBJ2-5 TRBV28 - TGTGCCAGCAGTTTAAGGCTAGCGGGGGTCGGCCACCAAGAGACCCAGTACTTC CASSLRLAGVGHQETQYF
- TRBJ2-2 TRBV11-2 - TGTGCCAGCAGCTCCTACGACGGGCCTGAGGCCGGGGAGCTGCTTTTT CASSSYDGPEAGELLF
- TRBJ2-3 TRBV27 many TGTGCCAGCAGTTTATTATCGGCGGAGAGCACAGATACGCAGTATTTT CASSLLSAESTDTQYF
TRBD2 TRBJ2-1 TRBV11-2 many TGTGCCAGCAGCCCCGGGACTAGCGGCCCAACTGAGCAGTTCTTC CASSPGTSGPTEQFF
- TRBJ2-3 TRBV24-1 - TGTGCCACCAGTGAAGGGCAAGATACGCAGTATTTT CATSEGQDTQYF
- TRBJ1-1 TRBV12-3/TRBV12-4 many TGTGCCAGCAGTTTAACACCGGGACAATGGAACACTGAAGCTTTCTTT CASSLTPGQWNTEAFF
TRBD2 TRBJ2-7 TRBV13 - TGTGCCAGCAGCTTAGGGGGACTAGCGGGAGGTAGGTACGAGCAGTACTTC CASSLGGLAGGRYEQYF
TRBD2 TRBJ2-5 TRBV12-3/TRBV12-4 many TGTGCCAGCAGCCGCTTTCGGGAGGGCCCCGAGACCCAGTACTTC CASSRFREGPETQYF